The next 13 T cell receptor beta chains were all read from a single sample in a study of shared clonotypes between healthy human individuals. TCRdb's copy holds only in-frame clones and misses some; the assay was immunoSEQ multiplex PCR. The table shows 600,000 to 750,000 clones, with 55% to 75% occurring only once. Source material: memory CD4+ T cells sorted from blood. Subset noted: CD45RA-negative fraction. Receptor source: a woman aged 25 to 39 in good health.

This rearrangement joins TRBV9 to TRBJ2-1, with a possible D match to TRBD2 (5 bases). The CDR3 sequence is 13 residues long. V lost 4 bases and J lost 5, with 10 bases in between. Germline loops: CDR1 SGDLS, CDR2 YYNGEE. CDR3 sequence reads: CASSLGVHNEQFF. CDR3 nucleotides: TGTGCCAGCAGCTTGGGAGTTCACAATGAGCAGTTCTTC.

This chain joins TRBV5-4 and TRBJ2-7, with TRBD1 as a possible D gene (5 bases). The CDR3 sequence is 14 residues long. Germline lookup yields CDR1 SGHNT and CDR2 YYREEE (reference sequence). The ends were cut back, 2 bases at V and 3 bases at J, with 12 bases in the middle. CDR3 DNA sequence: TGTGCCAGCAGCTTTGGGCAGGGCGGCTACGAGCAGTACTTC. Translating gives CASSFGQGGYEQYF. Based on the CDR3 plus reference TRBV5-4 and TRBJ2-7, the full variable domain is ETGVTQSPTHLIKTRGQQVTLRCSSQSGHNTVSWYQQALGQGPQFIFQYYREEENGRGNFPPRFSGLQFPNYSSELNVNALELDDSALYLCASSFGQGGYEQYFGPGTRLTVT.

This clone was recorded only once. The DNA for the CDR3 is TGCGCCAGCAGCCAAGGAGGCGGGAGGGCCGGGGTAAATGAGCAGTTCTTC. As protein: CASSQGGGRAGVNEQFF. This chain uses TRBV4-1 with TRBJ2-1; the match to TRBD2 covers 9 bases. Germline assignment: CDR1 MGHRA and CDR2 YSYEKL. Trimming at V came to 1 base and at J to 7 bases, leaving 11 bases not matched to a gene. This CDR3 spans 17 amino acids.

The chain uses TRBV15 and TRBJ2-1; 9 nucleotides match TRBD2. Germline-derived CDR1 and CDR2 are LNHNV and YYDKDF (reference sequence). The CDR3 has 16 residues. The V gene end was trimmed by 0 bases and the J gene end by 7 bases; junction bases not matched to a gene: 7. CDR3 in amino acids: CATSREGSGSFNEQFF. The CDR3 DNA sequence: TGTGCCACCAGCAGAGAGGGTAGCGGGAGCTTTAATGAGCAGTTCTTC.

This clone has more than one count but fewer than ten. The chain couples TRBV6-6 to TRBJ2-1, with TRBD1 matching 9 bases. J gave up 2 bases and V 6 bases, and 8 bases lay outside the gene matches. CDR1 is MNHNY and CDR2 is SVGAGI in the germline V gene (reference sequence). The CDR3 is 16 residues long. Here the CDR3 reads CASRTDRGSPYNEQFF. The CDR3 DNA is TGTGCCAGCAGAACCGACAGGGGGTCCCCCTACAATGAGCAGTTCTTC.

This clone was detected once. This sample also contains other DNA sequences that code for the same CDR3. The chain carries TRBV30 and TRBJ2-5; TRBD1 agrees at 9 bases. The CDR3 totals 15 residues. Germline V CDR1 and CDR2: GTSNPN, SVGIG (reference sequence). With 2 bases clipped from V and 4 bases from J, the junction kept 8 bases outside the gene matches. The CDR3 sequence: CAWSPGGQGLETQYF. CDR3 DNA: TGTGCCTGGAGTCCCGGGGGACAGGGATTAGAGACCCAGTACTTC. The whole variable domain, remainder taken from reference TRBV30 and TRBJ2-5, is SQTIHQWPATLVQPVGSPLSLECTVEGTSNPNLYWYRQAAGRGLQLLFYSVGIGQISSEVPQNLSASRPQDRQFILSSKKLLLSDSGFYLCAWSPGGQGLETQYFGPGTRLLVL.

The chain recombines TRBV5-1 with TRBJ2-2; D is possibly TRBD1 (6 bases). The CDR3 extends over 15 amino acids. Trimming left V 5 bases short and J 1 base short, with 12 bases between. The germline CDR1 and CDR2 sequences are SGHRS and YFSETQ. CDR3 coding DNA: TGCGCCAGCAGTTACCAGACAGGGAACACCGGGGAGCTGTTTTTT. This translates into CASSYQTGNTGELFF.

This clone was found a few times. This chain uses TRBV5-1 with TRBJ1-4, with 9 bases fitting TRBD1. Per the germline V gene, CDR1 is SGHRS and CDR2 is YFSETQ. J was trimmed by 7 bases and V by 0 bases; bases with no gene match: 10. This CDR3 contains 17 residues. The chain's CDR3 is CASSLAADGTGLEKLFF. The CDR3 DNA reads TGCGCCAGCAGCTTGGCCGCCGACGGGACAGGGCTTGAAAAACTGTTTTTT. Supplemented by reference TRBV5-1 and TRBJ1-4, the full variable domain reads KAGVTQTPRYLIKTRGQQVTLSCSPISGHRSVSWYQQTPGQGLQFLFEYFSETQRNKGNFPGRFSGRQFSNSRSEMNVSTLELGDSALYLCASSLAADGTGLEKLFFGSGTQLSVL.

This clone occurred once. The V and J genes are TRBV7-7 and TRBJ2-1; D is unclear. This CDR3 is built from 15 residues. The germline V and J ends were trimmed by 5 bases and 5 bases, with 16 bases remaining between them. Germline CDR1 SSHAT, CDR2 FNYEAQ (reference sequence). CDR3 sequence reads: CASSPTRANNNEQFF. The CDR3 nucleotides are TGTGCCAGCAGCCCGACCCGGGCAAATAACAATGAGCAGTTCTTC.

The CDR3 DNA reads as TGTGCCAGCAGGACTTCAGGACAGGGGGATGGAGCTTTCTTT. Translation gives CASRTSGQGDGAFF. This chain connects TRBV6-5 to TRBJ1-1; 10 bases match TRBD1. Germline V lookup: CDR1 MNHEY, CDR2 SVGAGI. V was pared by 6 bases and J by 10 bases, with 11 bases of the junction left unmatched. The CDR3 has 14 amino acids.

This sequence joins TRBV18 and TRBJ2-7; 8 nucleotides agree with TRBD2. The V gene end was trimmed by 0 bases and the J gene end by 1 base; junction bases not matched to a gene: 8. The CDR3 totals 17 residues. Germline CDR1 reads KGHSH; CDR2 reads LQKENI. CDR3 amino acids: CASSPPNGGGSSYEQYF. Written as DNA, the CDR3 is TGTGCCAGCTCACCACCAAACGGGGGGGGAAGTTCCTACGAGCAGTACTTC.

The chain uses TRBV6-1 and TRBJ2-3; D not resolved. Trimming pared 3 bases from V and 7 bases from J, leaving 5 bases between. The CDR3 spans 11 residues. Germline lookup yields CDR1 MNHNS and CDR2 SASEGT. CDR3 bases: TGTGCCAGCAGTGACCGACATACGCAGTATTTT. It encodes CASSDRHTQYF.

The chain joins TRBV6-1 to TRBJ2-3; TRBD2 might be the D (6 bases). The CDR3 is 17 amino acids. The V and J ends lost 3 bases and 0 bases respectively, with 16 bases between them. In germline, CDR1 is MNHNS, CDR2 SASEGT. CDR3 bases: TGTGCCAGCAGTGACCTCGGACTACCCCAGAGCACAGATACGCAGTATTTT. Its protein product is CASSDLGLPQSTDTQYF.